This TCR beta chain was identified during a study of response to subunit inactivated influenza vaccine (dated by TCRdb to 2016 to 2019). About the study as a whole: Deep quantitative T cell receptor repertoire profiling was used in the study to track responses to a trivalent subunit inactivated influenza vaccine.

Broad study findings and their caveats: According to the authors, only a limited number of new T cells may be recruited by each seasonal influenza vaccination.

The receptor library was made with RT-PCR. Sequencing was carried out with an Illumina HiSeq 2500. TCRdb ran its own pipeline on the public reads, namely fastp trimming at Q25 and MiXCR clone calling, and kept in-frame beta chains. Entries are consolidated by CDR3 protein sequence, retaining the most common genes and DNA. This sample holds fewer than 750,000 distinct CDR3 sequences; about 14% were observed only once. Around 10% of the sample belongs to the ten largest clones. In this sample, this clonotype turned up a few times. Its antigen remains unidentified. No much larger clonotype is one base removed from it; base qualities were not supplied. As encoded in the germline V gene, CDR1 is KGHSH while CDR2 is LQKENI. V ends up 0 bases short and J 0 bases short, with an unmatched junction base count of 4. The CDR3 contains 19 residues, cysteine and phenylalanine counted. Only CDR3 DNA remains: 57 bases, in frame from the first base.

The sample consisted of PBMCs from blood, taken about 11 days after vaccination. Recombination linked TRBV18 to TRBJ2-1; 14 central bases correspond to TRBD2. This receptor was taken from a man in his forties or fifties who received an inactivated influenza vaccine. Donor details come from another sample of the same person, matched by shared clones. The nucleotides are TGTGCCAGCTCACCACCGCGGACTAGCGGGAGGATCTCCTACAATGAGCAGTTCTTC. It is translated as CASSPPRTSGRISYNEQFF.